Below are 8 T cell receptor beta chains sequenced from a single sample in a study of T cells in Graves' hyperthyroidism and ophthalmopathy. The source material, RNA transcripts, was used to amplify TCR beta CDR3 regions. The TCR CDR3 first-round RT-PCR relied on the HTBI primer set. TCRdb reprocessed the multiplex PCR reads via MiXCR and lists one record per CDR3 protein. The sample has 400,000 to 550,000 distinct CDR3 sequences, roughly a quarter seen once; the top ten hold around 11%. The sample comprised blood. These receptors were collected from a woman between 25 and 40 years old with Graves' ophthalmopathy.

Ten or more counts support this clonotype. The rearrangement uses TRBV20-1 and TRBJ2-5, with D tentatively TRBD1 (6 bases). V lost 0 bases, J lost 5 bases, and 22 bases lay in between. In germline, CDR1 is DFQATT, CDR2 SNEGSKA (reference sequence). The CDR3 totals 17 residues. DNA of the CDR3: TGCAGTGCTAGAGATAGACAGGTTCGTTCGCTTACGGAGACCCAGTACTTC. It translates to CSARDRQVRSLTETQYF.

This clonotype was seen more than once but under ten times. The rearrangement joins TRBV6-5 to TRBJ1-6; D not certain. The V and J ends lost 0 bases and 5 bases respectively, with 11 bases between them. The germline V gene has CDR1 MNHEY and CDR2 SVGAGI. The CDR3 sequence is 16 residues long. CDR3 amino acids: CASSYSTFTDNSPLHF. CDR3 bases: TGTGCCAGCAGTTACTCGACATTTACGGATAATTCACCCCTCCACTTT.

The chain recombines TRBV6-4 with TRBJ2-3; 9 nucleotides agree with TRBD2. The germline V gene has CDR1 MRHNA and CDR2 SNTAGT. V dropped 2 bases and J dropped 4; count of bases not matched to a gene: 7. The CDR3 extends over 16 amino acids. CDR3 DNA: TGTGCCAGCAGTGACCCAGCGGGAGGTGGGGCAGATACGCAGTATTTT. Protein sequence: CASSDPAGGGADTQYF.

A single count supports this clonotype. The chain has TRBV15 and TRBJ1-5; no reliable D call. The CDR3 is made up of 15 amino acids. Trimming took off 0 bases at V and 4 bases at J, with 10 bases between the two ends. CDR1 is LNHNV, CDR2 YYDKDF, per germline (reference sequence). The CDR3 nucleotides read TGTGCCACCAGCAGAGATTCCGCCCCAAATCAGCCCCAGCATTTT. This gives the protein CATSRDSAPNQPQHF.

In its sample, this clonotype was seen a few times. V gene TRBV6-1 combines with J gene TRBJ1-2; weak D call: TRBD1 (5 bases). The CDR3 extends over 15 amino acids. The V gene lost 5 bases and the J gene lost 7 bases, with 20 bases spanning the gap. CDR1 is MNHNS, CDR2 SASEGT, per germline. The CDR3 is CASSPHRQLGGGYTF. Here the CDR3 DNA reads TGTGCCAGCAGTCCCCACAGGCAATTGGGAGGTGGCTACACCTTC.

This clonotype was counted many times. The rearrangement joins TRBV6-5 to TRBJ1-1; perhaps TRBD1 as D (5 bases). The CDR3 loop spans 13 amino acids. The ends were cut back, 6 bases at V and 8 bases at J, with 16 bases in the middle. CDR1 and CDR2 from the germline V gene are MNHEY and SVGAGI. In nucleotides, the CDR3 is TGTGCCAGCAGCAGGGACCCGGCGAGGGAAGCTTTCTTT. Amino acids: CASSRDPAREAFF.

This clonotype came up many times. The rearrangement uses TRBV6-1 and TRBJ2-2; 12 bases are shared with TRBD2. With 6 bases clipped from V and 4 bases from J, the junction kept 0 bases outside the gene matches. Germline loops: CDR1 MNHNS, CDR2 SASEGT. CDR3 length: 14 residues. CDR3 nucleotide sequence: TGTGCCAGCAGACTAGCGGGGGGCACCGGGGAGCTGTTTTTT. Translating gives CASRLAGGTGELFF.

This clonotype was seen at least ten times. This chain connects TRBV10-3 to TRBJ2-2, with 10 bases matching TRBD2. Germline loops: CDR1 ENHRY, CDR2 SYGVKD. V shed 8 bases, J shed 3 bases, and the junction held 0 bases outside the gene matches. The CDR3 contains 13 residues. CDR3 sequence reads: CAILAGDTGELFF. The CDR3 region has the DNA TGTGCCATCCTAGCGGGGGACACCGGGGAGCTGTTTTTT.